The 26 T cell receptor beta chains below come from one sample, sequenced in a study of blood T cell repertoires in COVID-19. Data came from immunoSEQ multiplex PCR; TCRdb stores just in-frame clones and leaves some out. The table includes approximately 60,000 clones, around 80% detected once. Sequencing was done on a sample of peripheral blood. All receptors come from a man aged 55 to 70 with COVID-19, enrolled during active disease.

The chain employs TRBV27 and TRBJ1-4; a possible D gene is TRBD1 (5 bases). The germline gives CDR1 MNHEY, CDR2 SMNVEV (reference sequence). The V gene lost 2 bases and the J gene lost 0 bases, with 13 bases spanning the gap. CDR3 length equals 17 residues. CDR3 sequence reads: CASSLTNQGPTNEKLFF. In DNA form, the CDR3 reads TGTGCCAGCAGTTTAACGAATCAGGGCCCAACTAATGAAAAACTGTTTTTT.

There are a few counts of this clone. V and J are TRBV11-2 and TRBJ2-1; 7 bases map to TRBD2. The germline gives CDR1 SGHAT, CDR2 FQNNGV. V gave up 4 bases and J gave up 5 bases; unmatched junction bases: 17. The CDR3 loop spans 18 amino acids. The CDR3 bases are TGTGCCAGCAGCTCCTTGGGAGTAGGACTAGATCTGGACAATGAGCAGTTCTTC. It specifies CASSSLGVGLDLDNEQFF.

V is TRBV12-3 or TRBV12-4 and J is TRBJ1-1; 9 positions agree with TRBD1. The CDR3 extends over 12 amino acids. The V segment lost 3 bases and the J segment 10 bases; nucleotides outside the gene matches: 3. CDR3 in DNA: TGTGCCAGCAGTTTTTACAGGGGGCGAGCTTTCTTT. It yields the protein CASSFYRGRAFF.

The chain employs TRBV20-1 and TRBJ1-5; 7 nucleotides match TRBD1. J gave up 13 bases and V 3 bases, and 15 bases lay outside the gene matches. CDR1 and CDR2 from the germline V gene are DFQATT and SNEGSKA (reference sequence). CDR3 length equals 14 residues. CDR3 sequence: CSASGSRGDHRQHF. As DNA, the CDR3 is TGCAGTGCTAGTGGATCCAGGGGGGATCATAGGCAGCATTTT.

The table lists this clone with a count of one. The CDR3 DNA sequence: TGCGCCAGCAGCCAAAGGAGGACTAGCGGCTACAATGAGCAGTTCTTC. Translation: CASSQRRTSGYNEQFF. V gene TRBV4-1 combines with J gene TRBJ2-1; 10 bases fit TRBD2. CDR1 MGHRA and CDR2 YSYEKL come from the germline V gene. V trimming: 2 bases; J trimming: 3 bases; junction bases outside the gene matches: 4. The CDR3 is made up of 16 amino acids.

V usage is TRBV5-4 and J usage is TRBJ2-5, with D hard to call. Trimming pared 0 bases from V and 5 bases from J, leaving 11 bases between. There are 14 residues in the CDR3. The germline V gene has CDR1 SGHNT and CDR2 YYREEE (reference sequence). The CDR3 reads CASSLAKRGETQYF. CDR3 in DNA: TGTGCCAGCAGCTTGGCCAAGAGAGGCGAGACCCAGTACTTC.

The J gene is TRBJ1-2, the V gene TRBV28; D remains unclear. The length of the CDR3 is 12 residues. Trimming cost V 10 bases and J 6 bases, with 15 bases left between them. The germline V gene has CDR1 MDHEN and CDR2 SYDVKM. In DNA form, the CDR3 reads TGTGCCACCCTCCACAGATCGGATGGCTACACCTTC. Translated, it gives CATLHRSDGYTF.

The chain recombines TRBV5-1 with TRBJ2-2; perhaps TRBD2 as D (5 bases). V lost 3 bases to trimming and J lost 3 bases, with 15 bases between them. This CDR3 region has 16 residues. From germline, CDR1 is SGHRS and CDR2 YFSETQ. The CDR3 bases are TGCGCCAGCAGCTCGTACGGGGTCGCACACACCGGGGAGCTGTTTTTT. The encoded protein is CASSSYGVAHTGELFF. Supplemented by reference TRBV5-1 and TRBJ2-2, the full variable domain reads KAGVTQTPRYLIKTRGQQVTLSCSPISGHRSVSWYQQTPGQGLQFLFEYFSETQRNKGNFPGRFSGRQFSNSRSEMNVSTLELGDSALYLCASSSYGVAHTGELFFGEGSRLTVL.

This chain links TRBV4-1 with TRBJ2-7, with 9 bases fitting TRBD2. The germline CDR1 and CDR2 sequences are MGHRA and YSYEKL. With V trimmed by 1 base and J by 6 bases, 10 bases remained unmatched. The CDR3 covers 16 residues. The CDR3 region is CASSQGGLAGTGEQYF. CDR3 nucleotide sequence: TGCGCCAGCAGCCAAGGTGGGCTAGCGGGGACGGGCGAGCAGTACTTC.

The chain links TRBV10-1 to TRBJ2-7; 7 bases line up with TRBD1. V shed 3 bases and J 7 bases; nucleotides not matched to a gene: 18. CDR1 and CDR2 from the germline V gene are WNHNN and SYGVQD (reference sequence). The CDR3 consists of 17 residues. CDR3 nucleotides: TGCGCCAGCAGTGATGACCCAAGACAGGGAACGATAAAAGAGCAGTACTTC. Its translation is CASSDDPRQGTIKEQYF.

CDR3 sequence reads: CASRRGSLYGYTF. Here the CDR3 DNA reads TGTGCCAGCAGGCGGGGGTCACTCTATGGCTACACCTTC. The chain combines TRBV13 with TRBJ1-2; weak D call: TRBD1 (5 bases). V was clipped by 6 bases and J by 4 bases, with 12 bases between them. Germline V lookup: CDR1 PRHDT, CDR2 FYEKMQ (reference sequence). This CDR3 has 13 amino acids.

The rearrangement joins TRBV5-5 to TRBJ2-7; TRBD2 agrees at 8 bases. Per germline, CDR1 SGHKS and CDR2 YYEKEE (reference sequence). The V segment lost 2 bases and the J segment 2 bases; nucleotides outside the gene matches: 9. The CDR3 contains 16 residues. CDR3 nucleotide sequence: TGTGCCAGCAGCTTATCGGGGGGTAGCGGGGCCTACGAGCAGTACTTC. It codes for CASSLSGGSGAYEQYF.

This clone was counted a single time. This chain connects TRBV6-1 to TRBJ2-5; D is unclear. This CDR3 contains 15 residues. Trimming took 4 bases from V and 2 from J, leaving 14 bases between them. The germline V gene encodes CDR1 MNHNS and CDR2 SASEGT. Written as DNA, the CDR3 is TGTGCCAGCAGTGCCTCCCTGGCGGAGCAAGAGACCCAGTACTTC. Protein: CASSASLAEQETQYF.

V gene TRBV6-5 combines with J gene TRBJ1-3; TRBD1 might be the D (6 bases). The CDR3 runs to 14 residues. The V gene lost 7 bases and the J gene lost 3 bases, with 13 bases spanning the gap. The germline CDR1 and CDR2 sequences are MNHEY and SVGAGI. This CDR3 is CASKRSGDGNTIYF. The CDR3, as DNA: TGTGCCAGCAAAAGATCAGGGGATGGAAACACCATATATTTT.

The chain combines TRBV4-1 with TRBJ2-3, with TRBD1 matching 7 bases. V was pared by 0 bases and J by 2 bases, with 5 bases of the junction left unmatched. CDR1 is MGHRA and CDR2 is YSYEKL in the germline V gene. CDR3 length: 16 amino acids. The CDR3 is CASSQDPGQLTDTQYF. CDR3 DNA: TGCGCCAGCAGCCAAGACCCGGGACAGCTCACAGATACGCAGTATTTT.

This chain connects TRBV6-5 to TRBJ1-1; a weak D match, TRBD1 (6 bases). The CDR3 covers 13 residues. Germline CDR1 reads MNHEY; CDR2 reads SVGAGI. V was cut by 6 bases and J by 0 bases, with 8 bases left in between. The CDR3 sequence: CASRGALNTEAFF. CDR3 coding DNA: TGTGCCAGCAGGGGGGCATTGAACACTGAAGCTTTCTTT.

The rearrangement joins TRBV19 to TRBJ1-4; TRBD1 agrees at 8 bases. The length of the CDR3 is 15 residues. The V and J ends lost 6 bases and 8 bases, in that order; junction bases with no gene match: 11. Germline CDR1 reads LNHDA; CDR2 reads SQIVND (reference sequence). CDR3 nucleotide sequence: TGTGCCAGTAGCGGACAGGGAAGTATTAACGAAAAACTGTTTTTT. The encoded protein is CASSGQGSINEKLFF.

V gene TRBV12-3 or TRBV12-4 combines with J gene TRBJ2-5; D might be TRBD2 (5 bases). V lost 5 bases and J lost 5, with 12 bases in between. This CDR3 has 13 amino acids. CDR3 sequence reads: CASSPGVTETQYF. CDR3 DNA sequence: TGTGCCAGCAGTCCCGGGGTGACGGAGACCCAGTACTTC.

This clone was counted once. J is TRBJ2-5 and V is TRBV5-6; D might be TRBD1 (6 bases). V gave up 0 bases and J gave up 5 bases, with 8 bases separating them. Germline CDR1 reads SGHDT; CDR2 reads YYEEEE. The CDR3 has 13 residues. CDR3 region: CASSLGQAETQYF. As DNA, the CDR3 is TGTGCCAGCAGCTTGGGACAGGCGGAGACCCAGTACTTC. The variable domain in full, completed from reference TRBV5-6 and TRBJ2-5, reads DAGVTQSPTHLIKTRGQQVTLRCSPKSGHDTVSWYQQALGQGPQFIFQYYEEEERQRGNFPDRFSGHQFPNYSSELNVNALLLGDSALYLCASSLGQAETQYFGPGTRLLVL.

This clone appeared a few times. CDR3 region: CASSLDIRSGNTIYF. The CDR3 bases are TGTGCCAGCAGTTTGGACATTAGGTCTGGAAACACCATATATTTT. V usage is TRBV27 and J usage is TRBJ1-3, with TRBD1 as a possible D gene (5 bases). The CDR3 length is 15 residues. Trimming removed 3 bases from V and 1 base from J, with 10 bases in between. Germline V gene data show CDR1 as MNHEY and CDR2 as SMNVEV (reference sequence).

This clone was seen a few times. The J gene is TRBJ1-1, the V gene TRBV4-1, with TRBD1 identical over 7 bases. The ends lost 4 bases at V and 6 bases at J; junction bases unmatched: 5. CDR1 is MGHRA, CDR2 YSYEKL, per germline. This CDR3 is 13 amino acids long. The CDR3 DNA follows: TGCGCCAGCAGCCGCCCCCAGGGGGCTGAAGCTTTCTTT. Translated: CASSRPQGAEAFF.

This clone came up a few times. The chain employs TRBV9 and TRBJ2-3; TRBD2 is a possible D gene (5 bases). The germline CDR1 and CDR2 sequences are SGDLS and YYNGEE. The V end was cut by 2 bases, the J end by 0 bases, with 7 bases between. CDR3 length: 14 amino acids. CDR3 amino acids: CASSVQRSTDTQYF. For the CDR3, the DNA is TGTGCCAGCAGCGTCCAGCGGAGCACAGATACGCAGTATTTT.

In DNA, the CDR3 is TGCGCCAGCAGCTCCAGCGGGAGGGAGTCTGGTGAGCAGTTCTTC. This codes for CASSSSGRESGEQFF. This rearrangement joins TRBV5-1 to TRBJ2-1, with 10 positions matching TRBD2. From germline, CDR1 is SGHRS and CDR2 YFSETQ. This CDR3 has 15 amino acids. J lost 9 bases, V lost 3 bases, and 9 bases had no gene match.

The V gene is TRBV6-5, the J gene TRBJ2-5; D remains ambiguous. CDR3 length: 11 amino acids. Germline CDR1 and CDR2: MNHEY and SVGAGI. Trimming stripped 5 bases from V and 2 bases from J, with 3 bases between. The CDR3 DNA reads as TGTGCCAGCAGTCCGCAAGAGACCCAGTACTTC. Translating gives CASSPQETQYF.

V is TRBV27 and J is TRBJ1-4; D may be TRBD1 (5 bases). CDR1 MNHEY and CDR2 SMNVEV come from the germline V gene (reference sequence). The CDR3 consists of 17 residues. Trimming shortened V by 5 bases and J by 6 bases, and 22 bases separated the two germline ends. For the CDR3, the DNA is TGTGCCAGCAGTCCCCTTGGAGCGCAGGGCGGGGATGAAAAACTGTTTTTT. As protein: CASSPLGAQGGDEKLFF.

V gene TRBV6-7 combines with J gene TRBJ2-2; no reliable D call. TRBV6-7 is recorded as an ORF, its role being uncertain. V was pared by 4 bases and J by 0 bases, with 9 bases between. CDR3 length: 15 amino acids. The CDR3 nucleotides are TGTGCCAGCAGTTGGAACCTAGCGAACACCGGGGAGCTGTTTTTT. It is translated as CASSWNLANTGELFF.